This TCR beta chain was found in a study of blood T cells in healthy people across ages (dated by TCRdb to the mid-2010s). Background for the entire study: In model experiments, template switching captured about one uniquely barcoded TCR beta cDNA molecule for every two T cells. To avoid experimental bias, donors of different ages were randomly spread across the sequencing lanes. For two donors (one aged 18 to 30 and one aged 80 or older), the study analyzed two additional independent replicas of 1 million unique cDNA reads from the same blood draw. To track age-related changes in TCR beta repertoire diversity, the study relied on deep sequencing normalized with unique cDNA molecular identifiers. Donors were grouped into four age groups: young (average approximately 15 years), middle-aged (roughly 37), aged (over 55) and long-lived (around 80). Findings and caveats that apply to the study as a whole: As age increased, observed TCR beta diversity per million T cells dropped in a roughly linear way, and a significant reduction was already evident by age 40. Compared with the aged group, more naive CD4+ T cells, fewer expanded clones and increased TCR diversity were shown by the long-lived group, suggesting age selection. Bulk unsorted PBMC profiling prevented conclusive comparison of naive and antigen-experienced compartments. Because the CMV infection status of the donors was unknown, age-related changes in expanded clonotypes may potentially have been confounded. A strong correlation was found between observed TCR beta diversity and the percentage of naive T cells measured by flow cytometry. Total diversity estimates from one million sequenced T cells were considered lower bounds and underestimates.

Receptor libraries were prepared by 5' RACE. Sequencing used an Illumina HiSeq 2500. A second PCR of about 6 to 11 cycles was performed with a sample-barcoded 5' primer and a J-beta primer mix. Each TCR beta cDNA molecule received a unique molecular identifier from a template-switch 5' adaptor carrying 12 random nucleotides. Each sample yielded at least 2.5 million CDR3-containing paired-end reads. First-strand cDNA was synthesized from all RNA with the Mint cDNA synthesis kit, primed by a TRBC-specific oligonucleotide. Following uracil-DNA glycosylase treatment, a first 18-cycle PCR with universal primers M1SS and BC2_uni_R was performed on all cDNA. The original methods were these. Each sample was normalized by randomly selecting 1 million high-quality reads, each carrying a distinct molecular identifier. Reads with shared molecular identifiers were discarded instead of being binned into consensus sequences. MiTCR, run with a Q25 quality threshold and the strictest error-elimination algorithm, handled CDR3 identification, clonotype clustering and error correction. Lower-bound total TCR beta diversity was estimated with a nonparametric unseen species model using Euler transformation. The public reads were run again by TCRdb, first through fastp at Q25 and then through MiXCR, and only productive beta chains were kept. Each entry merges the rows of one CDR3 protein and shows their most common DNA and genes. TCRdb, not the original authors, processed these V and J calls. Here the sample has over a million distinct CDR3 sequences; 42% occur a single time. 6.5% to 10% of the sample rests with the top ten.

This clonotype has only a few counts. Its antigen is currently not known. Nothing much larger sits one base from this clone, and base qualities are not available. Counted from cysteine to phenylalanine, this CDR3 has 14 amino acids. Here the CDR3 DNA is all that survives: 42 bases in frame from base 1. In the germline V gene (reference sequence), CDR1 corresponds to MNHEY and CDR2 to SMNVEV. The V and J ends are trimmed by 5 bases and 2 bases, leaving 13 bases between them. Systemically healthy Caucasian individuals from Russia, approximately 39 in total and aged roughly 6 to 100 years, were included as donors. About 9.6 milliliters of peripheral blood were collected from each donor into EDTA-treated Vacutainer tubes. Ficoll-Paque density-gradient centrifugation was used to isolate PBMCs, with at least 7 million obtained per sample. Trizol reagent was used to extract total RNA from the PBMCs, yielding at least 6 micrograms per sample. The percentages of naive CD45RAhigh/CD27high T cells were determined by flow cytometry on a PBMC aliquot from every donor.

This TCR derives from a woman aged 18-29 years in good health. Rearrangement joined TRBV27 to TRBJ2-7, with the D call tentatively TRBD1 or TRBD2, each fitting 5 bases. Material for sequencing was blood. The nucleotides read TGTGCCAGCAGTCCCATGGGGGTACCCTACGAGCAGTACTTC. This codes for CASSPMGVPYEQYF.